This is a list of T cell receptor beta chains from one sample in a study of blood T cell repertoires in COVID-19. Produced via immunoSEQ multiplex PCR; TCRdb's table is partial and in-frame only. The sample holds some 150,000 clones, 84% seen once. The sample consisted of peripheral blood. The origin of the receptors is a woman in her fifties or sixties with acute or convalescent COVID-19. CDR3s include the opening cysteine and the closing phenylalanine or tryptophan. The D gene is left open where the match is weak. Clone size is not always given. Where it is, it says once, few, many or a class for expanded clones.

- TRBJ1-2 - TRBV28 CASRQYGYTF TGTGCCAGCAGGCAGTATGGCTACACCTTC
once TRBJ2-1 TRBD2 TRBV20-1 CSASRGGLGEQFF TGCAGTGCTAGTCGCGGGGGGCTCGGTGAGCAGTTCTTC
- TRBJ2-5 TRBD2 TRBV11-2 CASSSGLAGGGETQYF TGTGCCAGCAGCTCCGGACTAGCGGGAGGTGGGGAGACCCAGTACTTC
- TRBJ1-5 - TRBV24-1 CATSDGGPYSNQPQHF TGTGCCACCAGTGACGGAGGTCCCTATAGCAATCAGCCCCAGCATTTT
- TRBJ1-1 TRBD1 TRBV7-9 CASSLGQGVRKYTEAFF TGTGCCAGCAGCTTAGGACAGGGGGTCCGTAAGTACACTGAAGCTTTCTTT
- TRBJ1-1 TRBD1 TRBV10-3 CAISDPTGGGHTEAFF TGTGCCATCAGTGACCCGACAGGGGGCGGACACACTGAAGCTTTCTTT
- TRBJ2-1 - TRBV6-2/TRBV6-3 CASSYSSSREQFF TGTGCCAGCAGTTACAGCTCTAGTCGTGAGCAGTTCTTC
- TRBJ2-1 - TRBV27 CASSHYNEQFF TGTGCCAGCAGCCACTACAATGAGCAGTTCTTC
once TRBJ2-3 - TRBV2 CASNMGAGDTQYF TGTGCCAGTAACATGGGGGCTGGAGATACGCAGTATTTT
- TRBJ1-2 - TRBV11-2 CASSLLPRGTYGYTF TGTGCCAGCAGCTTATTACCTAGGGGGACCTATGGCTACACCTTC
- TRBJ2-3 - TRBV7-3 CASSLGLSTDTQYF TGTGCCAGCAGTCTTGGACTGAGCACAGATACGCAGTATTTT
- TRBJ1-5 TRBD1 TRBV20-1 CSASGGQGVGNQPQHF TGCAGTGCTAGTGGTGGACAGGGGGTAGGCAATCAGCCCCAGCATTTT
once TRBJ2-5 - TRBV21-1 CASSNRTSGGRQETQYF TGTGCCAGCAGCAATAGAACTAGCGGGGGGAGACAAGAGACCCAGTACTTC
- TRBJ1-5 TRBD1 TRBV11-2 CASSGTGELQPQHF TGTGCCAGCAGCGGGACAGGGGAGCTTCAGCCCCAGCATTTT
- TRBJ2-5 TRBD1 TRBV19 CASSRTQGVSQETQYF TGTGCCAGTAGTCGGACCCAGGGGGTTTCCCAAGAGACCCAGTACTTC
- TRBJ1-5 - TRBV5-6 CASSLDGGQPQHF TGTGCCAGCAGCTTGGACGGGGGTCAGCCCCAGCATTTT
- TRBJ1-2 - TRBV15 CATSSPRGSYTF TGTGCCACCAGCAGTCCCAGGGGCAGCTACACCTTC
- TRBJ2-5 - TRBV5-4 CASSLGQVQETQYF TGTGCCAGCAGCTTGGGGCAGGTCCAAGAGACCCAGTACTTC
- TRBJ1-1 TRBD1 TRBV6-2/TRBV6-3 CASSSRTGVWGAATEAFF TGTGCCAGCAGTTCGAGGACAGGGGTTTGGGGGGCGGCCACTGAAGCTTTCTTT
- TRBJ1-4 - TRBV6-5 CASSYDTGDEKLFF TGTGCCAGCAGTTACGACACGGGGGACGAAAAACTGTTTTTT
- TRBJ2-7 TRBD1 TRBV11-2 CASSPIVRDRGEIYEQYF TGTGCCAGCAGCCCGATAGTGCGCGACAGGGGCGAAATCTACGAGCAGTACTTC
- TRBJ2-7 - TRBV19 CASSVLGTLVSYEQYF TGTGCCAGTAGTGTCCTCGGGACTCTCGTCTCCTACGAGCAGTACTTC
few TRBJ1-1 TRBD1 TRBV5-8 CASSLFGGRGPMNTEAFF TGTGCCAGCAGCTTGTTTGGTGGAAGGGGGCCCATGAACACTGAAGCTTTCTTT